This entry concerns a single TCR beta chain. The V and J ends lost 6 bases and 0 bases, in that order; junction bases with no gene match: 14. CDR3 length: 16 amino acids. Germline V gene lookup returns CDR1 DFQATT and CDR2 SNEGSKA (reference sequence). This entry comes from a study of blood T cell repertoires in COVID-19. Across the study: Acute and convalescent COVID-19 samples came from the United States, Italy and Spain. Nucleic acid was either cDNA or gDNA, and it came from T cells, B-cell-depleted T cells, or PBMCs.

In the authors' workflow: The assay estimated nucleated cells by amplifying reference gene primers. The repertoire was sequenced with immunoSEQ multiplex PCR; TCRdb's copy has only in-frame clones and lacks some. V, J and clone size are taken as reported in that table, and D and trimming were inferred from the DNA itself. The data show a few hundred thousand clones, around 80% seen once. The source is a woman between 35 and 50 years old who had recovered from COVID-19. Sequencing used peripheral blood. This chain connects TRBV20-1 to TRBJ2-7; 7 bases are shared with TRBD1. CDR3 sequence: CSASLGGAMTSYEQYF. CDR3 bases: TGCAGTGCCAGTCTAGGGGGCGCGATGACCTCCTACGAGCAGTACTTC.